The 9 T cell receptor beta chains in this list originate from one sample, sequenced in a study of blood T cells in healthy people across ages. PCR was performed a second time for 7 to 11 cycles using a sample-barcoded 5' primer and a J-beta primer mix. TCRdb re-analysed the 5' RACE reads in MiXCR, keeping a single row per CDR3 protein. The repertoire holds 700,000 to 900,000 distinct CDR3 sequences, with about 48% as singletons. Sequencing input: blood. The receptor set was obtained from a man of 80 years or more in good health.

J is TRBJ2-7 and V is TRBV5-1, with 11 bases identical to TRBD2. Matching the DNA end better, TRBJ2-5 makes the J call doubtful. Germline CDR1 reads SGHRS; CDR2 reads YFSETQ. The CDR3 runs 13 residues. In DNA, the CDR3 is TGCGCCAGCAGCACTAGCGGGAGTGAGACCCAGTACTTC. This sequence encodes CASSTSGSETQYF.

The genes are TRBV5-1 and TRBJ2-1; TRBD1 matches 11 bases. J was trimmed by 11 bases and V by 1 base; bases with no gene match: 8. This CDR3 is built from 15 residues. Germline-derived CDR1 and CDR2 are SGHRS and YFSETQ. The CDR3: CASSLPGTGGDKQFF. CDR3 bases: TGCGCCAGCAGCTTGCCCGGGACAGGGGGGGATAAGCAGTTCTTC.

The chain recombines TRBV7-3 with TRBJ2-4, with 7 bases matching TRBD2. The V segment lost 2 bases and the J segment 3 bases; nucleotides outside the gene matches: 7. Germline CDR1 reads SGHTA; CDR2 reads FQGTGA. This CDR3 is 16 amino acids long. The CDR3 is CASSLGGRYGKNIQYF. CDR3 sequence (DNA): TGTGCCAGCAGCTTAGGCGGGAGATATGGCAAAAACATTCAGTACTTC.

J is TRBJ1-2 and V is TRBV5-1, with D unresolved. The CDR3 sequence is 14 residues long. The V end lost 2 bases, the J end lost 8 bases, and 16 bases lay between the germline ends. The germline V gene has CDR1 SGHRS and CDR2 YFSETQ. The CDR3 region has the DNA TGCGCCAGCAGCTTCCCAGACCTCAGATGGGGCTACACCTTC. This codes for CASSFPDLRWGYTF.

The chain has TRBV2 and TRBJ2-1; TRBD2 is a possible D gene (6 bases). CDR1 and CDR2 (germline): SNHLY, FYNNEI. Trimming shortened V by 4 bases and J by 5 bases, and 12 bases separated the two germline ends. The CDR3 sequence is 14 residues long. The CDR3 DNA reads as TGTGCCAGCAGTGTGTTTCCGGGAGACAATGAGCAGTTCTTC. Translating gives CASSVFPGDNEQFF.

On this clonotype itself: With a much larger clone just one base away, this may be a read error. The genes are TRBV7-2 and TRBJ2-1; D might be TRBD2 (5 bases). Germline CDR1 is SGHTA and CDR2 is FQGNSA. The CDR3 consists of 18 residues. The CDR3 nucleotides read TGTGCCAGCAGCTTAGCGGCGGGCGGGTTGAGCTCCTACGATGAGCAGTTCTTC. Translated: CASSLAAGGLSSYDEQFF.

CDR3 amino acids: CASSLRGGGQGLAEQYF. CDR3 sequence (DNA): TGTGCCAGCAGTTTAAGGGGGGGGGGACAGGGGTTAGCCGAGCAGTACTTC. The genes are TRBV12-3 or TRBV12-4 and TRBJ2-5; 10 bases match TRBD1. The DNA end is a closer match to TRBJ2-7, so the J assignment may be wrong. The CDR3 covers 17 residues.

The chain is built from TRBV6-5 and TRBJ2-4, with D possibly called TRBD1 or TRBD2 (7 bases each). V was shortened by 0 bases and J by 9 bases, with 12 bases between the two germline ends. CDR1 is MNHEY, CDR2 SVGAGI, per germline. This CDR3 comprises 14 residues. CDR3 nucleotide sequence: TGTGCCAGCAGTTACTCGGCAGGGGGGGGCATTCAGTACTTC. This encodes CASSYSAGGGIQYF.

This clonotype came up a few times. V usage is TRBV29-1 and J usage is TRBJ2-7; 9 bases agree with TRBD2. J lost 2 bases, V lost 6 bases, and 8 bases had no gene match. Germline V gives CDR1 SQVTM, CDR2 ANQGSEA. The CDR3 is made up of 14 amino acids. The CDR3 loop reads CSVGKREVPYEQYF. Written as DNA, the CDR3 is TGCAGCGTGGGAAAGCGGGAGGTGCCCTACGAGCAGTACTTC.